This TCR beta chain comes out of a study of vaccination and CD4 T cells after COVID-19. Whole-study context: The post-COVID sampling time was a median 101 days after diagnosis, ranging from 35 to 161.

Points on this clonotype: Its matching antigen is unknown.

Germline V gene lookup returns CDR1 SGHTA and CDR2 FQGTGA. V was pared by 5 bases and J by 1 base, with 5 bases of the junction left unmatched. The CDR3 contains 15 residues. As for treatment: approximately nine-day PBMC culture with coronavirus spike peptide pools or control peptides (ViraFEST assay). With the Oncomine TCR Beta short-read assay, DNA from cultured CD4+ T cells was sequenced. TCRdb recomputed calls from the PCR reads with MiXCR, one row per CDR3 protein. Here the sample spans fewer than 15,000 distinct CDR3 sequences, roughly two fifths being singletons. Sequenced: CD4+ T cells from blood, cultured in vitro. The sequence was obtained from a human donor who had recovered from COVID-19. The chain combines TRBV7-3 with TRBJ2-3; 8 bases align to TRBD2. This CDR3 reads CASSRSTSGTDTQYF. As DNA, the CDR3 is TGTGCCAGCAGCCGATCGACTAGCGGCACAGATACGCAGTATTTT.